The 12 T cell receptor beta chains below come from one sample, sequenced in a study of vaccination and CD4 T cells after COVID-19. Sequencing of cultured CD4+ T cell DNA used the Oncomine TCR Beta short-read assay. TCRdb re-analysed the PCR reads in MiXCR, keeping a single row per CDR3 protein. This table has 5,500 to 8,000 distinct CDR3 sequences, 47% appearing once. No cognate antigen is known for these TCRs. As for treatment: approximately 9-day PBMC culture with coronavirus spike peptide pools or control peptides (ViraFEST assay). Pre-COVID-19 pandemic sampling (2011-2018) yielded the unexposed donor's CD4+ T cells. The sample comprised CD4+ T cells from blood, cultured in vitro. These receptor sequences come from a human donor in good health.

This clonotype was detected only a few times. The chain joins TRBV6-5 to TRBJ2-3; unclear D gene. V was cut by 0 bases and J by 4 bases, with 8 bases left in between. The V gene's germline CDR1 is MNHEY and CDR2 SVGAGI. CDR3 size: 14 residues. The DNA for the CDR3 is TGTGCCAGCAGTTACTCGACCCTGGCAGATACGCAGTATTTT. Amino acid sequence: CASSYSTLADTQYF.

The CDR3 DNA reads as TGTGCCAGCAGCTTGGGCGGGGCAGGAGGGCTTAGCAATCAGCCCCAGCATTTT. This codes for CASSLGGAGGLSNQPQHF. The V gene is TRBV5-4, the J gene TRBJ1-5; D perhaps matches TRBD1 (5 bases). Trimming removed 0 bases from V and 0 bases from J, with 16 bases in between. The CDR3 totals 18 residues. Germline loops: CDR1 SGHNT, CDR2 YYREEE (reference sequence).

CDR3 region: CASSVADLNTEAFF. CDR3 bases: TGTGCCAGCAGCGTAGCCGACCTGAACACTGAAGCTTTCTTT. The J gene is TRBJ1-1, the V gene TRBV9; D is undetermined. Germline V gives CDR1 SGDLS, CDR2 YYNGEE. The V gene lost 0 bases and the J gene lost 0 bases, with 6 bases spanning the gap. CDR3 length: 14 amino acids.

The chain links TRBV19 to TRBJ2-4; 9 bases match TRBD1. Trimming took 4 bases from V and 0 from J; bases not matched to a gene: 16. CDR3 length equals 20 residues. Germline-derived CDR1 and CDR2 are LNHDA and SQIVND (reference sequence). Here the CDR3 DNA reads TGTGCCAGTAGTACCCAATACCCTGGGACAGGGATATTAGCCAAAAACATTCAGTACTTC. It translates to CASSTQYPGTGILAKNIQYF.

This clonotype has only a few counts. This chain links TRBV30 with TRBJ1-2; D call uncertain. Germline CDR1 GTSNPN, CDR2 SVGIG (reference sequence). The CDR3 extends over 15 amino acids. With 3 bases removed from V and 7 bases from J, the gap between germline ends came to 21 bases. The CDR3 DNA sequence: TGTGCCTGGAGACCCCATATGACTTCTTCAGGTGGCTACACCTTC. Its protein product is CAWRPHMTSSGGYTF.

The chain couples TRBV12-3 or TRBV12-4 to TRBJ2-7, with unresolved D. The V and J ends lost 5 bases and 3 bases respectively, with 8 bases between them. The CDR3 length is 12 residues. The CDR3 DNA follows: TGTGCCAGCAGTGGAAGTTTCTACGAGCAGTACTTC. Protein: CASSGSFYEQYF.

This clonotype appeared a few times. The rearrangement uses TRBV10-3 and TRBJ1-1, with TRBD1 matching 7 bases. Per the germline V gene, CDR1 is ENHRY and CDR2 is SYGVKD. The CDR3 extends over 14 amino acids. The V gene end was trimmed by 6 bases and the J gene end by 0 bases; junction bases not matched to a gene: 4. The CDR3 is CAIRPGTVNTEAFF. The CDR3 DNA sequence: TGTGCCATCAGGCCCGGGACAGTGAACACTGAAGCTTTCTTT.

This clonotype was detected only a few times. The rearrangement uses TRBV20-1 and TRBJ1-5; D gene unclear. The CDR3 has 15 residues. From germline, CDR1 is DFQATT and CDR2 SNEGSKA (reference sequence). V lost 2 bases to trimming and J lost 3 bases, with 14 bases between them. CDR3 bases: TGCAGTGCTAGATTGGTCGTCGGCTCCAATCAGCCCCAGCATTTT. It codes for CSARLVVGSNQPQHF.

This chain uses TRBV4-1 with TRBJ1-4; D possibly corresponds to TRBD1 (6 bases). The ends were cut back, 4 bases at V and 7 bases at J, with 10 bases in the middle. Germline loops: CDR1 MGHRA, CDR2 YSYEKL. The CDR3 sequence is 13 residues long. The chain's CDR3 is CASSLETGEKLFF. The CDR3 DNA follows: TGCGCCAGCAGCCTCGAGACAGGTGAAAAACTGTTTTTT.

This clonotype has only a few counts. This chain uses TRBV7-9 with TRBJ1-1, with D tentatively TRBD1 (5 bases). The germline V gene has CDR1 SEHNR and CDR2 FQNEAQ (reference sequence). CDR3 length: 13 amino acids. V was pared by 4 bases and J by 4 bases, with 10 bases between. CDR3 amino acids: CASSSGRFTEAFF. DNA of the CDR3: TGTGCCAGCAGCTCGGGGCGGTTCACTGAAGCTTTCTTT.

V is TRBV7-2 and J is TRBJ1-6; 7 positions match TRBD1. Germline V gene data show CDR1 as SGHTA and CDR2 as FQGNSA. The trim removed 6 bases at V and 9 bases at J, leaving 11 bases unmatched. CDR3 length equals 15 residues. CDR3 region: CASRIRDRVGSPLHF. CDR3 nucleotides: TGTGCCAGCAGAATCCGGGACAGAGTGGGTTCACCCCTCCACTTT.

This clonotype has only a few counts. V is TRBV7-2 and J is TRBJ2-7; tentative D call: TRBD2 (6 bases). From germline, CDR1 is SGHTA and CDR2 FQGNSA. The ends were cut back, 1 base at V and 6 bases at J, with 13 bases in the middle. CDR3 length: 14 residues. Here the CDR3 reads CASSLVGSEGEQYF. CDR3 nucleotides: TGTGCCAGCAGCTTAGTTGGCTCGGAGGGCGAGCAGTACTTC.